The clone carrying this TCR beta chain has only a few counts. The library targeted TCRbeta and was prepared with unique molecular identifiers. Using its own MiXCR run on the PCR reads, TCRdb lists one record per CDR3 protein. Among about 640,000 distinct CDR3 sequences listed, roughly 15% were seen once. Germline values: CDR1 LNHNV, CDR2 YYDKDF (reference sequence). V was trimmed by 2 bases and J by 0 bases, leaving 14 bases between them. This CDR3 contains 17 residues. The sample belongs to a study of T-cell reconstitution after alpha-beta-depleted transplantation in children. The V call is TRBV15, the J call TRBJ2-4; D unclear. The receptor was derived from a human donor who donated a stem cell graft to a child with acute myeloid leukemia. This specimen was PBMCs from the stem cell graft donor, taken from the stem cell graft. In DNA, the CDR3 is TGTGCCACCAGCAGACCAACAGTTTCTCTAGCCAAAAACATTCAGTACTTC. Amino acid sequence: CATSRPTVSLAKNIQYF. The full variable domain, rest sourced from reference TRBV15 and TRBJ2-4, is DAMVIQNPRYQVTQFGKPVTLSCSQTLNHNVMYWYQQKSSQAPKLLFHYYDKDFNNEADTPDNFQSRRPNTSFCFLDIRSPGLGDTAMYLCATSRPTVSLAKNIQYFGAGTRLSVL.